Below, 20 T cell receptor beta chains from the same sample are listed, as sequenced in a study of blood T cell repertoires in COVID-19 (TCRdb year 2020). The library was obtained by the immunoSEQ multiplex PCR assay. TCRdb holds this immuneACCESS table with in-frame rearrangements only. Some clones are missing; in checked studies, unresolved V genes explain under half, and the rest has no known cause. For this sample the table gives around 200,000 clones, of which 84% were detected only once. About 4.4% of the sample goes to the ten largest clones. The sample consisted of peripheral blood. The receptor set was obtained from a man aged 45 to 65 with active or convalescent COVID-19.

The V and J genes are TRBV19 and TRBJ1-2; D is ambiguous. Germline assignment: CDR1 LNHDA and CDR2 SQIVND (reference sequence). Trimming left V 3 bases short and J 0 bases short, with 11 bases between. The CDR3 runs 15 residues. The CDR3 loop reads CASSIRTDPNYGYTF. CDR3 DNA sequence: TGTGCCAGTAGTATCCGAACAGATCCTAACTATGGCTACACCTTC.

The chain has TRBV9 and TRBJ2-3; 10 bases line up with TRBD2. Germline V lookup: CDR1 SGDLS, CDR2 YYNGEE. The CDR3 is 16 amino acids. V lost 0 bases and J lost 5; bases outside the gene matches: 6. The DNA for the CDR3 is TGTGCCAGCAGCGTAGGGGAAGCGGGGGGGCTAGATACGCAGTATTTT. Amino acids: CASSVGEAGGLDTQYF.

J is TRBJ2-7 and V is TRBV6-1; 8 positions agree with TRBD2. The CDR3 runs 15 residues. V trimming: 2 bases; J trimming: 2 bases; junction bases outside the gene matches: 5. The germline V gene has CDR1 MNHNS and CDR2 SASEGT. This CDR3 reads CASSEFGSGAYEQYF. DNA for the CDR3: TGTGCCAGCAGTGAATTCGGTAGCGGGGCCTACGAGCAGTACTTC.

V usage is TRBV6-5 and J usage is TRBJ1-1; D ambiguous. Germline V gene data show CDR1 as MNHEY and CDR2 as SVGAGI. V was shortened by 5 bases and J by 4 bases, with 8 bases between the two germline ends. The CDR3 covers 12 residues. The CDR3 loop is CASSPEGTEAFF. CDR3 DNA: TGTGCCAGCAGTCCCGAGGGCACTGAAGCTTTCTTT.

The chain is built from TRBV2 and TRBJ2-7; D remains unclear. Per germline, CDR1 SNHLY and CDR2 FYNNEI. The CDR3 sequence is 12 residues long. Trimming shortened V by 5 bases and J by 2 bases, and 7 bases separated the two germline ends. This chain's CDR3 is CASSSEAYEQYF. In nucleotides, the CDR3 is TGTGCCAGCAGTTCAGAGGCCTACGAGCAGTACTTC.

This clone has a handful of counts. V usage is TRBV2 and J usage is TRBJ2-7, with 7 nucleotides matching TRBD1. The CDR3 consists of 14 residues. CDR1 and CDR2 (germline): SNHLY, FYNNEI. V gave up 5 bases and J gave up 7 bases; unmatched junction bases: 11. CDR3 amino acids: CASSIDRADGEQYF. CDR3 nucleotide sequence: TGTGCCAGCAGTATTGACAGGGCCGACGGAGAGCAGTACTTC. The full variable domain, completed using reference TRBV2 and TRBJ2-7, is EPEVTQTPSHQVTQMGQEVILRCVPISNHLYFYWYRQILGQKVEFLVSFYNNEISEKSEIFDDQFSVERPDGSNFTLKIRSTKLEDSAMYFCASSIDRADGEQYFGPGTRLTVT.

This clone was counted a single time. The chain joins TRBV28 to TRBJ2-1; 14 bases map to TRBD2. The V and J ends lost 1 base and 6 bases, in that order; junction bases with no gene match: 2. The CDR3 is made up of 16 amino acids. Germline CDR1 reads MDHEN; CDR2 reads SYDVKM. CDR3 protein: CASSLFGTSGGNEQFF. CDR3 coding DNA: TGTGCCAGCAGTTTATTTGGGACTAGCGGGGGCAATGAGCAGTTCTTC.

The V call is TRBV27, the J call TRBJ1-1; the match to TRBD1 covers 12 bases. The CDR3 is 14 residues long. Per germline, CDR1 MNHEY and CDR2 SMNVEV (reference sequence). V trimming: 5 bases; J trimming: 11 bases; junction bases outside the gene matches: 9. In nucleotides, the CDR3 is TGTGCCAGCAGTAGCCGGGACAGGGGGCCAGCGGCTTTCTTT. Encoded protein: CASSSRDRGPAAFF.

This clone was counted at least ten times. The V and J genes are TRBV4-3 and TRBJ2-2, with 10 bases fitting TRBD2. J gave up 3 bases and V 0 bases, and 16 bases lay outside the gene matches. CDR1 LGHNA and CDR2 YSLEER come from the germline V gene. CDR3 size: 21 residues. The CDR3 nucleotides are TGCGCCAGCAGCCAAGACTTAGTCGAGCGGGGGGGCCTTTTTGACACCGGGGAGCTGTTTTTT. Translation gives CASSQDLVERGGLFDTGELFF.

The V and J genes are TRBV6-6 and TRBJ2-1; maybe TRBD2 (6 bases). V lost 10 bases to trimming and J lost 1 base, with 8 bases between them. Germline V gene data show CDR1 as MNHNY and CDR2 as SVGAGI (reference sequence). The CDR3 has 12 amino acids. CDR3 nucleotide sequence: TGTGCCACCCGGGGGTCCTACAATGAGCAGTTCTTC. Translated, it gives CATRGSYNEQFF.

This clone has only a few counts. The chain is built from TRBV27 and TRBJ1-1; the match to TRBD1 covers 7 bases. The CDR3 is 14 amino acids. From germline, CDR1 is MNHEY and CDR2 SMNVEV (reference sequence). V lost 6 bases and J lost 6; bases outside the gene matches: 10. The CDR3 DNA sequence: TGTGCCAGCAGCTTTCGTCAGGGGGATGCTGAAGCTTTCTTT. Translated, it gives CASSFRQGDAEAFF.

This clone was counted a few times. The rearrangement uses TRBV11-2 and TRBJ1-1, with D perhaps matching TRBD1 (5 bases). Germline CDR1 reads SGHAT; CDR2 reads FQNNGV. Trimming took 5 bases from V and 4 from J, leaving 17 bases between them. The CDR3 runs to 15 residues. CDR3: CASSPNPQGSTEAFF. The DNA of the CDR3 is TGTGCCAGCAGCCCTAACCCCCAGGGTTCCACTGAAGCTTTCTTT.

This clone was picked up one time. The sample carries other DNA sequences with the same CDR3. V and J are TRBV5-1 and TRBJ1-1, with a tentative D call TRBD1 (5 bases). The V end lost 0 bases, the J end lost 1 base, and 7 bases lay between the germline ends. CDR1 is SGHRS and CDR2 is YFSETQ in the germline V gene. This CDR3 has 14 residues. CDR3 amino acids: CASSLAGGNTEAFF. The DNA for the CDR3 is TGCGCCAGCAGCTTGGCGGGGGGGAACACTGAAGCTTTCTTT.

This chain uses TRBV7-2 with TRBJ2-1; 8 bases fit TRBD2. This CDR3 is 15 amino acids long. Germline CDR1 reads SGHTA; CDR2 reads FQGNSA. Losses at the gene ends were 0 bases for V and 7 bases for J; bases not matched to a gene: 5. CDR3 loop: CASSLAPQRGNEQFF. The CDR3 nucleotides read TGTGCCAGCAGCTTAGCCCCCCAGCGGGGGAATGAGCAGTTCTTC. The entire variable domain, with the rest obtained from reference TRBV7-2 and TRBJ2-1, is as follows: GAGVSQSPSNKVTEKGKDVELRCDPISGHTALYWYRQSLGQGLEFLIYFQGNSAPDKSGLPSDRFSAERTGGSVSTLTIQRTQQEDSAVYLCASSLAPQRGNEQFFGPGTRLTVL.

This chain uses TRBV4-1 with TRBJ1-1; 8 nucleotides match TRBD1. Trimming removed 3 bases from V and 5 bases from J; junction bases left unmatched: 5. Looked up from germline, CDR1 is MGHRA and CDR2 is YSYEKL. This CDR3 has 14 amino acids. The CDR3 spells CASSHGTGWTEAFF. DNA of the CDR3: TGCGCCAGCAGCCATGGGACAGGCTGGACTGAAGCTTTCTTT.

The chain is built from TRBV6-6 and TRBJ2-1; the D gene is possibly TRBD2 (5 bases). The germline CDR1 and CDR2 sequences are MNHNY and SVGAGI (reference sequence). The CDR3 has 13 amino acids. V was shortened by 2 bases and J by 6 bases, with 8 bases between the two germline ends. CDR3 residues: CASSYTSGNEQFF. CDR3 DNA sequence: TGTGCCAGCAGTTACACTAGTGGCAATGAGCAGTTCTTC.

The chain uses TRBV18 and TRBJ1-2, with 8 bases that match TRBD1. Germline-derived CDR1 and CDR2 are KGHSH and LQKENI. Germline trimming cut 2 bases from V and 8 bases from J; bases unmatched to any gene: 7. The CDR3 spans 14 residues. The CDR3 is CASSPSQGASGYTF. The CDR3 DNA reads TGTGCCAGCTCACCAAGCCAGGGGGCGTCGGGCTACACCTTC.

The CDR3 nucleotides are TGTGCCAGCAGCCTGACAGATTTCCAAGAGACCCAGTACTTC. It encodes CASSLTDFQETQYF. The rearrangement links TRBV28 to TRBJ2-5; weak D call: TRBD1 (5 bases). Trimming removed 6 bases from V and 1 base from J, with 12 bases in between. Germline V CDR1 and CDR2: MDHEN, SYDVKM. The length of the CDR3 is 14 residues. The full variable domain, in which reference TRBV28 and TRBJ2-5 provide the parts outside the CDR3, is DVKVTQSSRYLVKRTGEKVFLECVQDMDHENMFWYRQDPGLGLRLIYFSYDVKMKEKGDIPEGYSVSREKKERFSLILESASTNQTSMYLCASSLTDFQETQYFGPGTRLLVL.

J is TRBJ2-1 and V is TRBV6-1; D is uncertain. Germline V lookup: CDR1 MNHNS, CDR2 SASEGT. The germline V and J ends were trimmed by 5 bases and 5 bases, with 10 bases remaining between them. The CDR3 spans 13 residues. CDR3 sequence (DNA): TGTGCCAGCAGTTTTGTCCAAAACAATGAGCAGTTCTTC. This encodes CASSFVQNNEQFF.

The V call is TRBV30, the J call TRBJ1-3; no definite D call. The germline gives CDR1 GTSNPN, CDR2 SVGIG (reference sequence). The CDR3 length is 14 residues. Deletions cut 7 bases from V and 0 bases from J, with 13 bases between. CDR3 sequence reads: CALNSLSSGNTIYF. As DNA, the CDR3 is TGTGCCTTGAATTCACTGAGCTCTGGAAACACCATATATTTT.